The clone carrying this T cell receptor beta chain was found a few times. Its target is unknown. This sample was included in a study of T-cell reconstitution after alpha-beta-depleted transplantation in children. Findings and limits, study-wide: The high TCRbeta diversity at day 60 in some patients came from surviving recipient T cells and thymic progenitors. There were reportedly several hundred expanded graft clones from which alpha-beta T cells came about two months after transplant. Once a year had passed after transplant, T-cell counts and diversity came mostly from newly produced T cells.

The V end lost 6 bases, the J end lost 4 bases, and 9 bases lay between the germline ends. CDR3 length: 12 residues. Preparing the TCRbeta library involved the use of unique molecular identifiers. TCRdb processed the PCR reads anew with MiXCR; each CDR3 protein has one entry. The data hold roughly 120,000 distinct CDR3 sequences, with approximately 10% observed a single time. This TCR came from a boy between 2 and 10 years old with acute lymphoblastic leukemia, due to receive a stem cell transplant. The material sequenced was PBMCs, taken before TCRalphabeta/CD19-depleted stem cell transplant. J is TRBJ1-1 and V is TRBV12-3 or TRBV12-4; D ambiguous. CDR3 nucleotides: TGTGCCAGCAGACAGACCAGCACTGAAGCTTTCTTT. Translated, it gives CASRQTSTEAFF.